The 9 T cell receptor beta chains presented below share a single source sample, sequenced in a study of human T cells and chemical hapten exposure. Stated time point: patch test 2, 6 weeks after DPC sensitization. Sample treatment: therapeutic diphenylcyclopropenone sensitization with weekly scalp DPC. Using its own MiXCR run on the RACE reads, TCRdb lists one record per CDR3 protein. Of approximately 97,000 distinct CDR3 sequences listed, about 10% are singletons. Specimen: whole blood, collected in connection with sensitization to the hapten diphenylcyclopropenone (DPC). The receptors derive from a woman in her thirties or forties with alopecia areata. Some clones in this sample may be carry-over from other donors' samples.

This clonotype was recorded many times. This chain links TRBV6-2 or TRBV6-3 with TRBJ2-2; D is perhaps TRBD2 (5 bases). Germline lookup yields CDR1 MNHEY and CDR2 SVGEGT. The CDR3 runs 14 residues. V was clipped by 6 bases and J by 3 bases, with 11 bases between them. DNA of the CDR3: TGTGCCAGCAGCCCGAGGGATGACACCGGGGAGCTGTTTTTT. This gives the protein CASSPRDDTGELFF.

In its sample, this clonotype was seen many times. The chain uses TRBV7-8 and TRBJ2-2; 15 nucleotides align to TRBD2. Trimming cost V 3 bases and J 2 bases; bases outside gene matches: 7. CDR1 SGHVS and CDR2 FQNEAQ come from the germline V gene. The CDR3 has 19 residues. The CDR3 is CASSFPGLAGGGNTGELFF. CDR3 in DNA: TGTGCCAGCAGCTTTCCGGGACTAGCGGGGGGCGGTAACACCGGGGAGCTGTTTTTT.

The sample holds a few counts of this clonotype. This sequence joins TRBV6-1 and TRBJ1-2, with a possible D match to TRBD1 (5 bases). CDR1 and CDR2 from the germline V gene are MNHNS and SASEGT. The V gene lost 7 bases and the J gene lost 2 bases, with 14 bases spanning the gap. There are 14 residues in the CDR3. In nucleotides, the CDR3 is TGTGCCAGCACCCCCCGGGGACCCAACTATGGCTACACCTTC. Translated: CASTPRGPNYGYTF.

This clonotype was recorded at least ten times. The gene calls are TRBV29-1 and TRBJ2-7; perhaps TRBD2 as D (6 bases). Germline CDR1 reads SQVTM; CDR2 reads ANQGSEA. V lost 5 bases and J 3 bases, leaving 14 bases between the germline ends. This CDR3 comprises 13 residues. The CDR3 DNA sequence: TGCAGCGTTCGTGAGCGGGCCCGCTACGAGCAGTACTTC. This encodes CSVRERARYEQYF.

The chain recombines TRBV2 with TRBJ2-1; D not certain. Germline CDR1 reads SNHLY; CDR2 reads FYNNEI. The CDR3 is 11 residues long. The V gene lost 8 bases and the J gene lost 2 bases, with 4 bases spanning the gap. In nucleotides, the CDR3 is TGTGCCAGCGACCCCTACAATGAGCAGTTCTTC. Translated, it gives CASDPYNEQFF.

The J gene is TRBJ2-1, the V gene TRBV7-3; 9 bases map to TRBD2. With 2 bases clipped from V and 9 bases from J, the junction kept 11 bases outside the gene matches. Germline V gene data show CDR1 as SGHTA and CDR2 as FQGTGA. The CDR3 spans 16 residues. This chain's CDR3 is CASSLGRSGGYVEQFF. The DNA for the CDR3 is TGTGCCAGCAGCTTAGGTCGCAGCGGGGGGTATGTTGAGCAGTTCTTC.

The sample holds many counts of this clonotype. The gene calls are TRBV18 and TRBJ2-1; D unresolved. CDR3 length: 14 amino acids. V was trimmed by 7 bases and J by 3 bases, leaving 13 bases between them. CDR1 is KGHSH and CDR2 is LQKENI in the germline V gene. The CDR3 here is CASLHGTFYNEQFF. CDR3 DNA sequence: TGTGCCAGCTTACACGGCACTTTCTACAATGAGCAGTTCTTC.

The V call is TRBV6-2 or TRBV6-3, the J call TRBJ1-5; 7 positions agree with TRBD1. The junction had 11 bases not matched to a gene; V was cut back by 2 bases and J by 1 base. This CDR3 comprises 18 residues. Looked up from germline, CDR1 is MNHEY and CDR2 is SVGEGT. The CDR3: CASSYAQRGQRSNQPQHF. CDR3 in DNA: TGTGCCAGCAGTTACGCCCAAAGGGGACAGAGGAGCAATCAGCCCCAGCATTTT.

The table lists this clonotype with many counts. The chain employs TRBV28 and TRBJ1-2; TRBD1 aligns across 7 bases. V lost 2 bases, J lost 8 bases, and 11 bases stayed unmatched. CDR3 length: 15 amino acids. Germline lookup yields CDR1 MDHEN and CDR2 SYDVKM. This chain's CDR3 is CASSLQGVSRGGYTF. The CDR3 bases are TGTGCCAGCAGTTTACAGGGGGTTTCGCGAGGCGGCTACACCTTC.